The present T cell receptor (beta chain) was sequenced within a study of Graves' ophthalmopathy and Graves' hyperthyroidism. The study's findings and limits: Among thyroid clonotypes expanded above 0.001 frequency, most also appeared in blood.

With 5 bases removed from V and 8 bases from J, the gap between germline ends came to 9 bases. In germline, CDR1 is SGHAT, CDR2 FQNNGV. The CDR3 is 11 amino acids. Ophthalmopathy-affected donors exhibited moderate-to-severe activity, CAS ≥3, NOSPECS ≥4, and duration under 3 months. Patients with other autoimmune diseases, uncontrolled infections, pregnancy or lactation were excluded. RNA transcripts were the template, and TCR beta CDR3 regions were amplified from them. First-round RT-PCR used HTBI primers; second-round multiplex PCR followed. TCRdb reprocessed the multiplex PCR reads via MiXCR and lists one record per CDR3 protein. The repertoire holds around 340,000 distinct CDR3 sequences, with about 17% as singletons. This clonotype showed up many times. Its antigen is as yet unknown.

Sequencing was performed on peripheral blood. The chain has TRBV11-2 and TRBJ1-2, with D uncertain. This sequence originates from an adult man with Graves' ophthalmopathy. The CDR3, as DNA: TGTGCCAGCAGCCCTCTTTGGGGCTACACCTTC. It specifies CASSPLWGYTF.